This T cell receptor beta chain was observed in a study of coeliac disease. Study at large: High-resolution HLA typing was lacking; TRBV7-2 bias was queried instead. Study results and limitations: The authors judged this method unsuitable for unbiased gliadin-specific T cell detection.

As concerns this clone: Its target is not known.

Clones were sequenced by immunoSEQ multiplex PCR, and TCRdb holds only the in-frame ones, with some missing. The data show about 6,500 clones, about 62% seen once. Germline V gives CDR1 SGHRS, CDR2 YFSETQ. The CDR3 covers 15 residues. V lost 4 bases and J lost 3; bases outside the gene matches: 7. The chain employs TRBV5-1 and TRBJ1-2; 9 bases agree with TRBD1. The sample was lymphocytes from the gut lamina propria. The receptor was isolated from a man in his sixties with celiac disease on a gluten-free diet. The CDR3, as DNA: TGCGCCAGCAGCCCGATGACAGGGGGAGACTATGGCTACACCTTC. Translated: CASSPMTGGDYGYTF.